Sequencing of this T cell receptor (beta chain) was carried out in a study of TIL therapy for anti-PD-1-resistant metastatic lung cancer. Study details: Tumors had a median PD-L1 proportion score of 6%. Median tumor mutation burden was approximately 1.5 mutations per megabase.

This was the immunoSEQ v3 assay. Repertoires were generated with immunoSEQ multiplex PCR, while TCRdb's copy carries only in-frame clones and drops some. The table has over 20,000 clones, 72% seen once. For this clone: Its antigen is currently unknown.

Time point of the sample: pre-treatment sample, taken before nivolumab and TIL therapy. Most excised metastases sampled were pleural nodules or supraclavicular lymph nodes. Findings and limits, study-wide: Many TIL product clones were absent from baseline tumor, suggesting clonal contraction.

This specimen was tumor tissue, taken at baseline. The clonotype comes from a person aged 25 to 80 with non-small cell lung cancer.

The CDR3 is CASSLFQDRPYEQYF. CDR3 nucleotides: TGTGCCAGCAGTTTATTCCAGGATAGACCCTACGAGCAGTACTTC. This chain uses TRBV27 with TRBJ2-7; D uncertain. This CDR3 spans 15 amino acids. The V gene's germline CDR1 is MNHEY and CDR2 SMNVEV (reference sequence). Trimming stripped 1 base from V and 2 bases from J, with 12 bases between.